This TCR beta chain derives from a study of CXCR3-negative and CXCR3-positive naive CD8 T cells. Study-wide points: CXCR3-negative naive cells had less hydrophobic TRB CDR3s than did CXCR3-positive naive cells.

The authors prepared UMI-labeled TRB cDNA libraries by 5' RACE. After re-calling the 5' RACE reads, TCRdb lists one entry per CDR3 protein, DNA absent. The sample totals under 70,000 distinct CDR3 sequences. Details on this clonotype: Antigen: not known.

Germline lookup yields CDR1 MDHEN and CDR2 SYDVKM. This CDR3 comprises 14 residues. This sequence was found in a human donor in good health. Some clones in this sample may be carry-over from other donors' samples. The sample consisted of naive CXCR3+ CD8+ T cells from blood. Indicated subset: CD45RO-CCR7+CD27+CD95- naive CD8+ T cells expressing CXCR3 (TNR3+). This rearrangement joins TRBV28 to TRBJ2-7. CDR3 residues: CASSFADLSYEQYF.